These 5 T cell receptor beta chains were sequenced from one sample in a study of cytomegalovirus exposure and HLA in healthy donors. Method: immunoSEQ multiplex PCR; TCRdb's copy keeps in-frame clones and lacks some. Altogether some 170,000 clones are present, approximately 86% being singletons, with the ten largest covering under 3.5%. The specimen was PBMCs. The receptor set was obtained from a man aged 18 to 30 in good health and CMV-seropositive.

This CDR3 reads CASSQLAGGTNEQFF. The CDR3, as DNA: TGTGCCAGCAGTCAACTAGCGGGAGGGACCAATGAGCAGTTCTTC. V usage is TRBV2 and J usage is TRBJ2-1; 13 bases are a match to TRBD2. With V trimmed by 5 bases and J by 6 bases, 4 bases remained unmatched. CDR3 size: 15 residues. Germline CDR1 SNHLY, CDR2 FYNNEI.

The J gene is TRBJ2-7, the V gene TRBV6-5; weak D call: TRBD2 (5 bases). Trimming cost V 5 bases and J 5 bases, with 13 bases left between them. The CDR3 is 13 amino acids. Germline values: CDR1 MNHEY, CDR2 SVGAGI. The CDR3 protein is CASSEYERHEQYF. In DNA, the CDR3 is TGTGCCAGCAGTGAATACGAGCGGCACGAGCAGTACTTC.

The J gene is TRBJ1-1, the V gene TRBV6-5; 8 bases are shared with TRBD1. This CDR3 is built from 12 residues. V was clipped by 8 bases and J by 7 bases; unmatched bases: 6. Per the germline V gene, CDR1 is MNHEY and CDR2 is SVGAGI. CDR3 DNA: TGTGCCAGCGCATCGACAGGGGTTGAAGCTTTCTTT. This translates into CASASTGVEAFF.

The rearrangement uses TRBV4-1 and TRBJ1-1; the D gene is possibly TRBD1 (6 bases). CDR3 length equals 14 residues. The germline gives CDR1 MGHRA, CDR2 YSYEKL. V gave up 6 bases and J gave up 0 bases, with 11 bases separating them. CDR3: CASRNRVLNTEAFF. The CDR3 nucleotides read TGCGCCAGCAGAAACAGGGTCCTGAACACTGAAGCTTTCTTT.

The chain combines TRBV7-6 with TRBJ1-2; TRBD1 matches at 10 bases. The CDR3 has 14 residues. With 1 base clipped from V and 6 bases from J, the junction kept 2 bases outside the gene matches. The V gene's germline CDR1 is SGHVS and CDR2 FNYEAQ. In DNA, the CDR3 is TGTGCCAGCAGCTTAGGACAGGGGGCAGATGGCTACACCTTC. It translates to CASSLGQGADGYTF.